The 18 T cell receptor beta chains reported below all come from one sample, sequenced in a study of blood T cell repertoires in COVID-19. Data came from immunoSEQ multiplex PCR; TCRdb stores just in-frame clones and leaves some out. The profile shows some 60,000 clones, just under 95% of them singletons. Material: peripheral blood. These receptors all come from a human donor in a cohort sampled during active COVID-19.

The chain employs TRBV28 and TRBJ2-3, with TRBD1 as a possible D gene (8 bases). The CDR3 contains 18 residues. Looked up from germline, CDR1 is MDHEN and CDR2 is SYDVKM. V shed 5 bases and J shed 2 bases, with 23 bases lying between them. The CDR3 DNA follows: TGTGCCAGCAGTCGGACAGGGAGGGGTGGGGTTTACACAGATACGCAGTATTTT. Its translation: CASSRTGRGGVYTDTQYF.

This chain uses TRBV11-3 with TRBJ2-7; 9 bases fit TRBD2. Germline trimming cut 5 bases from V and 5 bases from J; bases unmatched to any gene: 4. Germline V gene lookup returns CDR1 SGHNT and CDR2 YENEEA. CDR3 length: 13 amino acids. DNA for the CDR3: TGTGCCAGCAGCGTACGCGGGGGGGACGAGCAGTACTTC. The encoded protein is CASSVRGGDEQYF.

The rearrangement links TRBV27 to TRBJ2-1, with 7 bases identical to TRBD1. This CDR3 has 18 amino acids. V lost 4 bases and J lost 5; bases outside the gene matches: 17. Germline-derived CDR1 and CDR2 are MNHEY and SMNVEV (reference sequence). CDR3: CASSSPPMRQGWDNEQFF. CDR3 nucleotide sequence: TGTGCCAGCAGTTCACCCCCCATGAGACAGGGCTGGGACAATGAGCAGTTCTTC.

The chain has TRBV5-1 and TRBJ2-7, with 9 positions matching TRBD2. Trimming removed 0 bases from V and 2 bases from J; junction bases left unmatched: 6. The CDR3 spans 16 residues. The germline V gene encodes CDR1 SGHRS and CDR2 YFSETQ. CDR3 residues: CASSLAGVAGAYEQYF. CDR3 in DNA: TGCGCCAGCAGCTTGGCGGGGGTAGCGGGAGCCTACGAGCAGTACTTC.

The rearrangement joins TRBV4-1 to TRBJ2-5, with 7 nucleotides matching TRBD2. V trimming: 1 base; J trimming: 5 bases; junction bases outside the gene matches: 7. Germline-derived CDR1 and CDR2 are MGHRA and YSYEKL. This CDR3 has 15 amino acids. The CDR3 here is CASSQGYAGVETQYF. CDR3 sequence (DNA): TGCGCCAGCAGCCAAGGCTACGCGGGAGTGGAGACCCAGTACTTC.

The chain's CDR3 is CATSRDSYGYTF. The CDR3 DNA reads TGTGCCACCAGCAGGGACAGCTATGGCTACACCTTC. The chain recombines TRBV15 with TRBJ1-2, with D tentatively TRBD1 (6 bases). The V and J ends lost 3 bases and 4 bases respectively, with 6 bases between them. The CDR3 sequence is 12 residues long. Germline V CDR1 and CDR2: LNHNV, YYDKDF (reference sequence).

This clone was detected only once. Written as DNA, the CDR3 is TGTGCCAGCAGTGACTTAGTTATGGCCGGGACTACCTTCGGAGCTTTCTTT. It yields the protein CASSDLVMAGTTFGAFF. The chain combines TRBV6-1 with TRBJ1-1, with D possibly being TRBD1 (5 bases). Trimming pared 3 bases from V and 10 bases from J, leaving 27 bases between. Germline V lookup: CDR1 MNHNS, CDR2 SASEGT. CDR3 size: 17 residues.

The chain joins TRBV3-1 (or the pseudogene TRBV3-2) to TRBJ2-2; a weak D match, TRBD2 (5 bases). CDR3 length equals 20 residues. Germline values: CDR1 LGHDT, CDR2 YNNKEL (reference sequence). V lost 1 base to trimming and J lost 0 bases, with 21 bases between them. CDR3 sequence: CASSQGITADWRANTGELFF. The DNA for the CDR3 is TGTGCCAGCAGCCAAGGTATTACGGCCGACTGGCGGGCGAACACCGGGGAGCTGTTTTTT.

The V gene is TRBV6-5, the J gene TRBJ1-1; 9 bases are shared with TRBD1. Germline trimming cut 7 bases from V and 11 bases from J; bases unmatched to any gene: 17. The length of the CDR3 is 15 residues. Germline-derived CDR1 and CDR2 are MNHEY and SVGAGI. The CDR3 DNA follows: TGTGCCAGCACCGACGGGGGACAGGGTGCGTTGAAGGCTTTCTTT. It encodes CASTDGGQGALKAFF.

DNA for the CDR3: TGTGCCAGCAGTGAAGGGCAGGGGAACTCTGGAAACACCATATATTTT. Protein sequence: CASSEGQGNSGNTIYF. V gene TRBV2 combines with J gene TRBJ1-3, with D perhaps matching TRBD1 (6 bases). CDR1 SNHLY and CDR2 FYNNEI come from the germline V gene. The CDR3 is 16 residues long. Trimming took 1 base from V and 0 from J, leaving 10 bases between them.

The CDR3 loop is CASSLWRGAQSGELFF. CDR3 nucleotides: TGTGCCAGCAGTTTATGGCGGGGGGCCCAATCTGGGGAGCTGTTTTTT. The V gene is TRBV27, the J gene TRBJ2-2; the match to TRBD2 covers 8 bases. Germline V gives CDR1 MNHEY, CDR2 SMNVEV (reference sequence). The ends lost 1 base at V and 8 bases at J; junction bases unmatched: 9. The CDR3 totals 16 residues.

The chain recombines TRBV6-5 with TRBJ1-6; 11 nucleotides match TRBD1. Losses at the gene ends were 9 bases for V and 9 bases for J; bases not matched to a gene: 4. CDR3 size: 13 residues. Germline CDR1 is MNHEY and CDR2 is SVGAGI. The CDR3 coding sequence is TGTGCCAGTAGGGACAGGGGGATTTCACCCCTCCACTTT. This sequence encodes CASRDRGISPLHF.

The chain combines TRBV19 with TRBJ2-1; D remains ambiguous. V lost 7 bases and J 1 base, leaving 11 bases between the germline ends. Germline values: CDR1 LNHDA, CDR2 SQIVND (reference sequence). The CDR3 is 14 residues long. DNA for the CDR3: TGTGCCAGTAATCTGGGCTTATCCTACAATGAGCAGTTCTTC. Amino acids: CASNLGLSYNEQFF.

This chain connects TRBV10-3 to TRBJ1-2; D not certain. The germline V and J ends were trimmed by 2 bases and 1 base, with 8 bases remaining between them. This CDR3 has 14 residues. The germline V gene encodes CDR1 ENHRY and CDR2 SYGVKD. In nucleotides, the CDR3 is TGTGCCATCAGTGAGCTGTCCAGTAACTATGGCTACACCTTC. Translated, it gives CAISELSSNYGYTF.

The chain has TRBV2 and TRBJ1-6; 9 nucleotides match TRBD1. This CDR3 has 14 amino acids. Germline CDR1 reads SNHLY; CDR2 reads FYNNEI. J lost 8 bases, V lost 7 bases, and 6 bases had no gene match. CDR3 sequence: CASKGGTGYSPLHF. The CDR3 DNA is TGTGCCAGCAAAGGAGGGACAGGGTATTCACCCCTCCACTTT.

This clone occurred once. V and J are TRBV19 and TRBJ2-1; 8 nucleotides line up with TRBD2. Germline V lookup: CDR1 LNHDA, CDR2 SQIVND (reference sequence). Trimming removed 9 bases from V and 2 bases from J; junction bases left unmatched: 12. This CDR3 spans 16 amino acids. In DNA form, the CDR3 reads TGTGCCAGCGCTAGAGCGGGAGTGGGGGCCTACAATGAGCAGTTCTTC. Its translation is CASARAGVGAYNEQFF.

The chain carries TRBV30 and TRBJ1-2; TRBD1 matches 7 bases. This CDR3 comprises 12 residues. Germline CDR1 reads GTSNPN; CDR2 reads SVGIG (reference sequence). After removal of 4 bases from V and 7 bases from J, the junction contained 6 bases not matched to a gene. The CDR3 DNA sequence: TGTGCCTGGACTGAACAGGGGCCTGGCTACACCTTC. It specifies CAWTEQGPGYTF. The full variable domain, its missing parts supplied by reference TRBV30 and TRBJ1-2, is SQTIHQWPATLVQPVGSPLSLECTVEGTSNPNLYWYRQAAGRGLQLLFYSVGIGQISSEVPQNLSASRPQDRQFILSSKKLLLSDSGFYLCAWTEQGPGYTFGSGTRLTVV.

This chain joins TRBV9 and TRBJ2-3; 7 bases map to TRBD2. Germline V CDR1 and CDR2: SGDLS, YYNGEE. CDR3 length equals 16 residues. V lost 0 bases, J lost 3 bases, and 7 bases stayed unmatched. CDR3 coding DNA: TGTGCCAGCAGCGTAGGAGGGAGGGGAGGGACAGATACGCAGTATTTT. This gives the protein CASSVGGRGGTDTQYF.